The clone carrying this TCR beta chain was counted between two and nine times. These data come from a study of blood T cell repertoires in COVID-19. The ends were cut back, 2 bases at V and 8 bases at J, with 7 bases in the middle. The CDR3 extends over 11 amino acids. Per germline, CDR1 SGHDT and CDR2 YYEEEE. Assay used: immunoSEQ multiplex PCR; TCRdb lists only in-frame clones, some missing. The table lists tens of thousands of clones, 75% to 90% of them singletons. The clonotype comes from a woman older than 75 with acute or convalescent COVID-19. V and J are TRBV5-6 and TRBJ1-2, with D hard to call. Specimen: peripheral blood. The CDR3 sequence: CASSLAGGYTF. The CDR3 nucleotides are TGTGCCAGCAGCTTAGCGGGGGGCTACACCTTC.